One sample yielded the 26 T cell receptor beta chains listed below, sequenced in a study of shared clonotypes between healthy human individuals. Terminally differentiated effector memory CD45RA+ cells were left out of the naive CD8 fraction, which was CD45RO-negative and positively selected for CCR7. The protocol was immunoSEQ multiplex PCR, while the TCRdb copy is restricted to in-frame clones and leaves out a portion. The sample has some 2 million clones, about 95% seen once. Sequenced material: naive CD8+ T cells sorted from blood. The receptors were gathered from a man younger than 35 in good health.

The chain combines TRBV11-2 with TRBJ1-6, with a tentative D call TRBD1 (5 bases). CDR3 length: 16 residues. The germline CDR1 and CDR2 sequences are SGHAT and FQNNGV. Trimming pared 5 bases from V and 0 bases from J, leaving 11 bases between. Here the CDR3 DNA reads TGTGCCAGCAGCCCTCAGGGCCACTCCTATAATTCACCCCTCCACTTT. Amino acid sequence: CASSPQGHSYNSPLHF.

The gene calls are TRBV14 and TRBJ1-2; no clear D gene. Germline CDR1 is SGHDN and CDR2 is FVKESK. The V gene lost 4 bases and the J gene lost 0 bases, with 9 bases spanning the gap. The CDR3 loop spans 14 amino acids. CDR3 bases: TGTGCCAGCAGCCGAAACCTAGCTAACTATGGCTACACCTTC. Residues: CASSRNLANYGYTF.

The V gene is TRBV9, the J gene TRBJ2-7; 11 nucleotides match TRBD2. The germline V gene has CDR1 SGDLS and CDR2 YYNGEE. The CDR3 covers 16 residues. The trim removed 0 bases at V and 7 bases at J, leaving 9 bases unmatched. CDR3: CASSVDGLAGWREQYF. In DNA, the CDR3 is TGTGCCAGCAGCGTAGACGGACTAGCGGGTTGGAGGGAGCAGTACTTC.

V gene TRBV6-5 combines with J gene TRBJ1-4; D gene ambiguous. V was shortened by 2 bases and J by 10 bases, with 5 bases between the two germline ends. The CDR3 loop spans 11 amino acids. CDR1 is MNHEY and CDR2 is SVGAGI in the germline V gene. The CDR3 DNA reads TGTGCCAGCAGTTACCAAGGAAAACTGTTTTTT. Translated: CASSYQGKLFF.

As regards this clone: Other DNA sequences in this sample translate to the same CDR3. The rearrangement uses TRBV4-3 and TRBJ2-7; D perhaps matches TRBD1 (6 bases). V was pared by 1 base and J by 2 bases, with 6 bases between. Germline CDR1 reads LGHNA; CDR2 reads YSLEER. This CDR3 region has 13 residues. CDR3 loop: CASSQGQAYEQYF. The CDR3 DNA reads TGCGCCAGCAGCCAAGGACAGGCCTACGAGCAGTACTTC.

V and J are TRBV4-3 and TRBJ2-7; no definite D call. This CDR3 has 14 amino acids. The germline V and J ends were trimmed by 2 bases and 3 bases, with 11 bases remaining between them. Per germline, CDR1 LGHNA and CDR2 YSLEER. This chain's CDR3 is CASSQFLGNYEQYF. The CDR3 DNA is TGCGCCAGCAGCCAATTTTTGGGTAACTACGAGCAGTACTTC.

The chain uses TRBV20-1 and TRBJ1-1, with D possibly matching TRBD1 (6 bases). Trimming took off 5 bases at V and 7 bases at J, with 11 bases between the two ends. CDR1 is DFQATT and CDR2 is SNEGSKA in the germline V gene (reference sequence). This CDR3 region has 11 residues. CDR3 nucleotide sequence: TGCAGTGCTCCCCAGGACAGTGAAGCTTTCTTT. It codes for CSAPQDSEAFF.

A note on this clone: This same CDR3 is encoded by further DNA sequences in the sample. The V gene is TRBV9, the J gene TRBJ2-3, with a tentative D call TRBD2 (6 bases). Germline CDR1 SGDLS, CDR2 YYNGEE. V was trimmed by 0 bases and J by 5 bases, leaving 16 bases between them. The CDR3 is made up of 16 amino acids. The CDR3 region is CASSVEGAGLGDTQYF. CDR3 DNA sequence: TGTGCCAGCAGCGTAGAGGGAGCGGGCCTGGGAGATACGCAGTATTTT. Using reference TRBV9 and TRBJ2-3 for the parts outside the CDR3, the full variable domain is DSGVTQTPKHLITATGQRVTLRCSPRSGDLSVYWYQQSLDQGLQFLIQYYNGEERAKGNILERFSAQQFPDLHSELNLSSLELGDSALYFCASSVEGAGLGDTQYFGPGTRLTVL.

The chain combines TRBV27 with TRBJ2-7; 11 bases are a match to TRBD1. Germline V CDR1 and CDR2: MNHEY, SMNVEV (reference sequence). The CDR3 is 14 residues long. V shed 4 bases and J 5 bases; nucleotides not matched to a gene: 4. The CDR3 bases are TGTGCCAGCAGTTCGAGGACAGGGGGCAACGAGCAGTACTTC. This sequence encodes CASSSRTGGNEQYF.

The CDR3 sequence is CASSLLLGTEAFF. CDR3 bases: TGTGCCAGTAGCCTTTTACTCGGCACTGAAGCTTTCTTT. The chain combines TRBV19 with TRBJ1-1, with D uncertain. Looked up from germline, CDR1 is LNHDA and CDR2 is SQIVND (reference sequence). The CDR3 has 13 amino acids. V lost 6 bases, J lost 4 bases, and 12 bases lay in between.

The sample holds one count of this clone. The sample holds other DNA sequences that translate to the same CDR3. V gene TRBV4-1 combines with J gene TRBJ2-7; TRBD2 matches 7 bases. The germline V gene has CDR1 MGHRA and CDR2 YSYEKL. CDR3 length: 13 residues. With 2 bases clipped from V and 5 bases from J, the junction kept 3 bases outside the gene matches. The CDR3 DNA sequence: TGCGCCAGCAGCCAACGACGGGGGGACGAGCAGTACTTC. This sequence encodes CASSQRRGDEQYF.

V gene TRBV27 combines with J gene TRBJ1-5; a possible D gene is TRBD1 (6 bases). This CDR3 has 14 residues. Germline loops: CDR1 MNHEY, CDR2 SMNVEV (reference sequence). The V and J ends lost 6 bases and 6 bases respectively, with 15 bases between them. The CDR3: CASRPVGGTQPQHF. The CDR3, as DNA: TGTGCCAGCAGACCCGTAGGGGGGACTCAGCCCCAGCATTTT.

The chain has TRBV6-5 and TRBJ2-3, with 7 bases lining up with TRBD2. CDR3 size: 15 residues. J was trimmed by 0 bases and V by 5 bases; bases with no gene match: 5. Germline V lookup: CDR1 MNHEY, CDR2 SVGAGI. The chain's CDR3 is CASSPLGGSTDTQYF. The CDR3 nucleotides are TGTGCCAGCAGTCCCCTCGGGGGGAGCACAGATACGCAGTATTTT.

J is TRBJ2-6 and V is TRBV7-2; TRBD1 matches 7 bases. V was clipped by 2 bases and J by 0 bases; unmatched bases: 4. CDR1 and CDR2 from the germline V gene are SGHTA and FQGNSA. The CDR3 runs 17 residues. The CDR3 sequence is CASSLRQGHSGANVLTF. For the CDR3, the DNA is TGTGCCAGCAGCTTAAGACAGGGCCACTCTGGGGCCAACGTCCTGACTTTC. Filled out from reference TRBV7-2 and TRBJ2-6, the complete variable domain reads GAGVSQSPSNKVTEKGKDVELRCDPISGHTALYWYRQSLGQGLEFLIYFQGNSAPDKSGLPSDRFSAERTGGSVSTLTIQRTQQEDSAVYLCASSLRQGHSGANVLTFGAGSRLTVL.

A single count supports this clone. The genes are TRBV9 and TRBJ2-7; 8 nucleotides line up with TRBD1. Germline loops: CDR1 SGDLS, CDR2 YYNGEE. The CDR3 runs to 15 residues. With V trimmed by 5 bases and J by 2 bases, 9 bases remained unmatched. The CDR3 bases are TGTGCCAGCAGTAACACGGACAGGGCGACCTACGAGCAGTACTTC. This translates into CASSNTDRATYEQYF.

The chain has TRBV7-9 and TRBJ1-5, with 9 bases aligning to TRBD1. The V and J ends lost 5 bases and 5 bases, in that order; junction bases with no gene match: 10. This CDR3 is 16 amino acids long. CDR1 SEHNR and CDR2 FQNEAQ come from the germline V gene (reference sequence). Here the CDR3 DNA reads TGTGCCAGCAGCACGGCCGGGACAGGGCGGGATCAGCCCCAGCATTTT. This sequence encodes CASSTAGTGRDQPQHF.

The rearrangement joins TRBV4-3 to TRBJ1-2; D possibly corresponds to TRBD1 (5 bases). V shed 0 bases and J shed 2 bases, with 16 bases lying between them. Germline V gene data show CDR1 as LGHNA and CDR2 as YSLEER. This CDR3 has 17 residues. The CDR3 sequence: CASSQDLNGAWNYGYTF. The DNA of the CDR3 is TGCGCCAGCAGCCAAGATTTGAACGGGGCCTGGAACTATGGCTACACCTTC.

The V call is TRBV7-8, the J call TRBJ2-1; 15 bases agree with TRBD2. J lost 5 bases, V lost 5 bases, and 4 bases had no gene match. The CDR3 is 16 amino acids. Germline V gene sequence: CDR1 SGHVS, CDR2 FQNEAQ. CDR3 amino acids: CASSPGLAGGNNEQFF. The CDR3 bases are TGTGCCAGCAGCCCGGGACTAGCGGGGGGAAACAATGAGCAGTTCTTC.

The chain joins TRBV7-6 to TRBJ2-7; either TRBD1 or TRBD2 may supply D (6 bases each). The V and J ends lost 5 bases and 0 bases respectively, with 17 bases between them. The CDR3 contains 16 residues. The germline V gene has CDR1 SGHVS and CDR2 FNYEAQ. The CDR3 DNA sequence: TGTGCCAGCAGCCCGGAGGAGGGGGAAAGCTCCTACGAGCAGTACTTC. This gives the protein CASSPEEGESSYEQYF.

The chain uses TRBV28 and TRBJ1-2; weak D call: TRBD1 (6 bases). There are 12 residues in the CDR3. CDR1 is MDHEN, CDR2 SYDVKM, per germline. V was pared by 6 bases and J by 7 bases, with 12 bases between. As DNA, the CDR3 is TGTGCCAGCAGCCTAAGGGGGAGTGGCTACACCTTC. Translated, it gives CASSLRGSGYTF.

This chain links TRBV7-6 with TRBJ1-1, with D possibly matching TRBD1 (5 bases). The length of the CDR3 is 12 residues. Germline V gene sequence: CDR1 SGHVS, CDR2 FNYEAQ. V was cut by 5 bases and J by 6 bases, with 10 bases left in between. Written as DNA, the CDR3 is TGTGCCAGCAGCAACCGGGGGGCTGAAGCTTTCTTT. It translates to CASSNRGAEAFF.

This clone appeared a single time. Germline and junction disagree at one end, which may indicate a read error. The gene calls are TRBV7-9 and TRBJ2-7; 7 bases are shared with TRBD2. The CDR3 has 14 amino acids. Germline V gene data show CDR1 as SEHNR and CDR2 as FQNEAQ (reference sequence). DNA for the CDR3: TGTGCCAGCAGCTTAGGTGGGCTAGCGGACCCCCCCCACTTC. Encoded protein: CASSLGGLADPPHF.

The rearrangement joins TRBV30 to TRBJ1-4, with a tentative D call TRBD1 (5 bases). Deletions cut 1 base from V and 11 bases from J, with 17 bases between. Germline V gives CDR1 GTSNPN, CDR2 SVGIG (reference sequence). This CDR3 spans 14 amino acids. The DNA for the CDR3 is TGTGCCTGGAGTGAAGGGGCAGGGCTGAGGAAACTGTTTTTT. Residues: CAWSEGAGLRKLFF.

The V gene is TRBV19, the J gene TRBJ2-7, with 7 nucleotides matching TRBD2. This CDR3 region has 13 residues. J was trimmed by 5 bases and V by 6 bases; bases with no gene match: 7. Germline CDR1 reads LNHDA; CDR2 reads SQIVND (reference sequence). The CDR3 coding sequence is TGTGCCAGTAGGGGAGGGCTATCGAACGAGCAGTACTTC. Residues: CASRGGLSNEQYF.

V is TRBV27 and J is TRBJ2-4; tentatively, D is TRBD2 (6 bases). The germline V gene encodes CDR1 MNHEY and CDR2 SMNVEV (reference sequence). The CDR3 covers 13 residues. V lost 4 bases to trimming and J lost 4 bases, with 8 bases between them. CDR3 in DNA: TGTGCCAGCAGTTATAGCGGAAAAAACATTCAGTACTTC. Amino acid sequence: CASSYSGKNIQYF.

The CDR3 bases are TGTGCCAGCAGCCCCGGGACAGGGGGCGTGGAGGACATTCAGTACTTC. Translated: CASSPGTGGVEDIQYF. The J gene is TRBJ2-4, the V gene TRBV11-2; the match to TRBD1 covers 12 bases. The V gene end was trimmed by 5 bases and the J gene end by 8 bases; junction bases not matched to a gene: 10. Germline V gene data show CDR1 as SGHAT and CDR2 as FQNNGV. This CDR3 comprises 16 residues.